The entry below gives a single T cell receptor (beta chain) sequence along with its context. Other DNA variants within this sample encode the same CDR3. With V trimmed by 4 bases and J by 4 bases, 4 bases remained unmatched. Germline loops: CDR1 SGHRS, CDR2 YFSETQ. This CDR3 spans 14 amino acids. The data derive from a study of blood T cell repertoires in COVID-19. Study overall: The study drew acute and convalescent COVID-19 samples from the United States, Italy and Spain.

Generated by immunoSEQ multiplex PCR, the TCRdb table keeps only in-frame clones and is missing some. The profile shows about 120,000 clones, approximately 87% of them singletons. The chain links TRBV5-1 to TRBJ2-3, with 9 bases matching TRBD2. This TCR was recovered from a man between 25 and 39 years old with acute or convalescent COVID-19. Sequencing input: peripheral blood. For the CDR3, the DNA is TGCGCCAGCAGCCCAGGGACTAGCCCAGATACGCAGTATTTT. It encodes CASSPGTSPDTQYF.